This T cell receptor (beta chain) was sequenced in a study of T cells in Graves' hyperthyroidism and ophthalmopathy. The germline V gene encodes CDR1 WNHNN and CDR2 SYGVQD (reference sequence). V was trimmed by 1 base and J by 2 bases, leaving 18 bases between them. The CDR3 contains 18 residues. Comment on this clonotype: Its antigen is still unknown.

Amplified regions were TCR beta CDR3 sequences from RNA transcripts. HTBI primers were the set used in a first-round RT-PCR of the TCR CDR3. TCRdb redid the calling of the multiplex PCR reads with MiXCR, one entry per CDR3 protein. The profile shows hundreds of thousands of distinct CDR3 sequences, over 15% of them singletons. Whole-study results and caveats: A 13 V-J model separated ophthalmopathy from stable hyperthyroidism.

The receptor was derived from a woman between 45 and 60 years old with Graves' hyperthyroidism that later progressed to Graves' ophthalmopathy. The sample taken for sequencing was blood. The chain couples TRBV10-1 to TRBJ2-1; D might be TRBD2 (6 bases). CDR3 in amino acids: CASSEFYPGENPYNEQFF. The CDR3 DNA reads TGCGCCAGCAGTGAGTTCTATCCGGGGGAAAACCCCTACAATGAGCAGTTCTTC.